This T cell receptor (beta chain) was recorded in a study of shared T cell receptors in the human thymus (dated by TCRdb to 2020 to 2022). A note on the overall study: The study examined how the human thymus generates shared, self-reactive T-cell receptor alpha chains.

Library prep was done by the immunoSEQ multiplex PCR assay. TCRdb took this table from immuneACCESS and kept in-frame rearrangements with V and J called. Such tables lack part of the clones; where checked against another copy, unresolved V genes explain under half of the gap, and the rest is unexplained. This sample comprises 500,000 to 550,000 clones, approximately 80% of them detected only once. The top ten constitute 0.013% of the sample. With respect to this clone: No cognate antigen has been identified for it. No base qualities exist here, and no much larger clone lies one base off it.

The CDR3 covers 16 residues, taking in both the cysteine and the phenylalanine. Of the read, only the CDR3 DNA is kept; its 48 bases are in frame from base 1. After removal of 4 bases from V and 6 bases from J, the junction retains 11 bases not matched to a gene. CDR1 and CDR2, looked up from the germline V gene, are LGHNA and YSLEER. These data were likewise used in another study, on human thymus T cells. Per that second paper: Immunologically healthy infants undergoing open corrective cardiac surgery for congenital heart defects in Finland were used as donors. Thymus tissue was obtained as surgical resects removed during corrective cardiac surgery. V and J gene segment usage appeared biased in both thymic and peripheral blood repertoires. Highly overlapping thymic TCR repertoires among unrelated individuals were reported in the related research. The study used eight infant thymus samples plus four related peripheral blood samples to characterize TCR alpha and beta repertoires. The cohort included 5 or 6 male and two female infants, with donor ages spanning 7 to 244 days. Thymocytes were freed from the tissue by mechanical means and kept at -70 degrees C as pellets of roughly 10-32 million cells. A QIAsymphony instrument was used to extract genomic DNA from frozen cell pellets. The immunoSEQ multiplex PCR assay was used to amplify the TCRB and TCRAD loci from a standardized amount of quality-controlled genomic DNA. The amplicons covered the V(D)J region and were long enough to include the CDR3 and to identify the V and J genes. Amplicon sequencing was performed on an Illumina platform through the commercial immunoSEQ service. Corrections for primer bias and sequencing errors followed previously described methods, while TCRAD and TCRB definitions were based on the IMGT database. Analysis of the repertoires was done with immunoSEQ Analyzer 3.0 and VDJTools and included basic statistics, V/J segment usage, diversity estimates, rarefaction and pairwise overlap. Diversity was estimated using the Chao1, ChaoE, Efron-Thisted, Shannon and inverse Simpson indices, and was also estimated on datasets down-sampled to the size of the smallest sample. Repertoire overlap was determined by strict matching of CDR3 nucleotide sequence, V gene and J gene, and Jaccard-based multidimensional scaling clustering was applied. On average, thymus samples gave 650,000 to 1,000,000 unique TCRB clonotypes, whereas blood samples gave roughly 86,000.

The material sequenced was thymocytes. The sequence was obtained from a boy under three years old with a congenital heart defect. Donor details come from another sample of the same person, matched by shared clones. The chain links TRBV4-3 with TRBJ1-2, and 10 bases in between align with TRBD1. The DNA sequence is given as TGCGCCAGCAGCCCCCTTGACAGGGGGCAGGATGATGGCTACACCTTC. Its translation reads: CASSPLDRGQDDGYTF.